This T cell receptor beta chain was obtained from a study of cytomegalovirus exposure and HLA in healthy donors. From the approximately 120-subject validation cohort, which was separate from the approximately 700-subject first cohort, the donors were drawn. Germline V CDR1 and CDR2: KGHSH, LQKENI. The CDR3 has 13 residues. V lost 5 bases, J lost 2 bases, and 9 bases lay in between. Only in-frame clones appear in the TCRdb table, and some are missing; sequencing was by immunoSEQ multiplex PCR. Altogether some 250,000 clones are present, roughly 90% being singletons, with the ten largest covering roughly 0.38%. Overall study results and limits: Associated with cytomegalovirus, according to the listing, were some 180 TCR beta chains.

As to this clone: Its antigen is unidentified.

The receptor was isolated from a woman between 18 and 29 years old in good health and CMV-seronegative. Sequencing was carried out using PBMCs. The rearrangement uses TRBV18 and TRBJ2-5; no clear D. Here the CDR3 DNA reads TGTGCCAGCTCATTTCCGAGTCAAGAGACCCAGTACTTC. Its protein is CASSFPSQETQYF.